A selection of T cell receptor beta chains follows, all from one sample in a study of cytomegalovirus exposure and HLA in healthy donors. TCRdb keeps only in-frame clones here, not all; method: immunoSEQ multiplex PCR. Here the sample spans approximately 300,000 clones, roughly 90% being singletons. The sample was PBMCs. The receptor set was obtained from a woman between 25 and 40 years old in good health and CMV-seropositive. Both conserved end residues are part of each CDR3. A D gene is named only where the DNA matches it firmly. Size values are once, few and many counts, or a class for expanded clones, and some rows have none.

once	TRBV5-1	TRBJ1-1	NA	CASSFRDKNTEAFF	TGCGCCAGCAGCTTCCGGGACAAGAACACTGAAGCTTTCTTT
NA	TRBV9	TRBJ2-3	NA	CASSVSISSADTQYF	TGTGCCAGCAGCGTTAGCATCAGCTCCGCAGATACGCAGTATTTT
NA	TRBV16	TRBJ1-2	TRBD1	CASSQVIGQGAGGYTF	TGTGCCAGCAGCCAAGTGATAGGACAGGGGGCAGGAGGCTACACCTTC
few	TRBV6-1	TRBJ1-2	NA	CASSAQANYGYTF	TGTGCCAGCAGTGCGCAGGCAAACTATGGCTACACCTTC
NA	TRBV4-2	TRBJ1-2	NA	CASSQEVGQPYYGYTF	TGTGCCAGCAGCCAAGAAGTAGGACAGCCTTACTATGGCTACACCTTC
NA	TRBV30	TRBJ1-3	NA	CAWRERGNFGNTIYF	TGTGCCTGGAGAGAAAGGGGGAACTTTGGAAACACCATATATTTT
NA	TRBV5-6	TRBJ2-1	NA	CASSLARYNEQFF	TGTGCCAGCAGCTTGGCTCGCTACAATGAGCAGTTCTTC
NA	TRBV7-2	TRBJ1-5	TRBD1	CASSSDRVYQPQHF	TGTGCCAGCAGCTCTGACAGGGTGTACCAGCCCCAGCATTTT
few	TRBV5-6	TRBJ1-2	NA	CASSRRDEYGYTF	TGTGCCAGCAGTCGGCGGGACGAGTATGGCTACACCTTC
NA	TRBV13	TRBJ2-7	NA	CASSFGRLEQYF	TGTGCCAGCAGCTTTGGTCGACTCGAGCAGTACTTC
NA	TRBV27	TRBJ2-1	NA	CASSPRGWMGDNEQFF	TGTGCCAGCAGTCCCAGGGGCTGGATGGGTGACAATGAGCAGTTCTTC
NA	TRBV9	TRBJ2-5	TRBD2	CASSVGSLAGGPGETQYF	TGTGCCAGCAGCGTAGGCTCTTTAGCGGGGGGGCCAGGGGAGACCCAGTACTTC
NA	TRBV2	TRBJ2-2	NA	CASLGANTGELFF	TGTGCCAGCTTGGGGGCAAACACCGGGGAGCTGTTTTTT
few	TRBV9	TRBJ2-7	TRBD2	CASSVGGRADEQYF	TGTGCCAGCAGCGTAGGCGGGAGGGCCGACGAGCAGTACTTC
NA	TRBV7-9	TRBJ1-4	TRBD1	CASSSTGAVEKLFF	TGTGCCAGCAGCTCGACAGGGGCGGTTGAAAAACTGTTTTTT
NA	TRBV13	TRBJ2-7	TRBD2	CASSLEGPGLAGGPYTYEQYF	TGTGCCAGCAGCTTAGAGGGACCGGGACTAGCGGGAGGGCCCTACACCTACGAGCAGTACTTC
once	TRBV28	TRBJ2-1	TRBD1	CASSIPGTGNNEQFF	TGTGCCAGCAGCATCCCCGGGACAGGCAACAATGAGCAGTTCTTC
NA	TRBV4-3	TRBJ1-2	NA	CASSQRPLVGYTF	TGCGCCAGCAGCCAAAGACCCCTGGTGGGCTACACCTTC
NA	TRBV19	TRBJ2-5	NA	CASSIVGQNQETQYF	TGTGCCAGTAGTATAGTAGGGCAAAACCAAGAGACCCAGTACTTC
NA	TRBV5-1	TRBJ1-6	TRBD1	CASRDAGTANNSPLHF	TGCGCCAGCAGAGACGCCGGGACAGCGAATAATTCACCCCTCCACTTT
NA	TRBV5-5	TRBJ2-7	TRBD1	CASRFPGGEQYF	TGTGCCAGCAGGTTCCCAGGGGGCGAGCAGTACTTC
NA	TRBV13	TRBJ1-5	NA	CASSQGTASNQPQHF	TGTGCCAGCAGCCAAGGGACTGCTAGCAATCAGCCCCAGCATTTT
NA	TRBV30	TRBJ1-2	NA	CAWSVPIRSGGYTF	TGTGCCTGGAGTGTACCCATAAGGTCGGGCGGCTACACCTTC
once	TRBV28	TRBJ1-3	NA	CASSLRVPGNTIYF	TGTGCCAGCAGTTTACGGGTACCTGGAAACACCATATATTTT
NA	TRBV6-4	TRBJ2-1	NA	CASRREAGGPNEQFF	TGTGCCAGCAGACGAGAAGCGGGTGGGCCCAATGAGCAGTTCTTC
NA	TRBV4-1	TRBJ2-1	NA	CASSQGQVAAIKNEQFF	TGCGCCAGCAGCCAGGGTCAAGTAGCGGCCATAAAAAATGAGCAGTTCTTC
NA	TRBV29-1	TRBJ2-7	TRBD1	CSVPGQGDYYEQYF	TGCAGCGTTCCCGGACAGGGCGATTACTACGAGCAGTACTTC
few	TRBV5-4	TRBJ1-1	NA	CASSLVQAGNTEAFF	TGTGCCAGCAGCTTGGTACAGGCCGGGAACACTGAAGCTTTCTTT
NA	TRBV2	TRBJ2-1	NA	CASSGAQTGIPYNEQFF	TGTGCCAGCAGTGGGGCACAAACAGGGATTCCCTACAATGAGCAGTTCTTC
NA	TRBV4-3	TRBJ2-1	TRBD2	CASSRTLAGEQFF	TGCGCCAGCAGCCGCACTTTAGCGGGTGAGCAGTTCTTC
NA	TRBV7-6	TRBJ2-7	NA	CASSLAYFSPSETYEQYF	TGTGCCAGCAGCTTAGCTTATTTTTCGCCTAGCGAGACCTACGAGCAGTACTTC
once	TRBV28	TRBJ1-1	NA	CASVWQGSSEAFF	TGTGCCAGCGTTTGGCAGGGAAGCTCTGAAGCTTTCTTT